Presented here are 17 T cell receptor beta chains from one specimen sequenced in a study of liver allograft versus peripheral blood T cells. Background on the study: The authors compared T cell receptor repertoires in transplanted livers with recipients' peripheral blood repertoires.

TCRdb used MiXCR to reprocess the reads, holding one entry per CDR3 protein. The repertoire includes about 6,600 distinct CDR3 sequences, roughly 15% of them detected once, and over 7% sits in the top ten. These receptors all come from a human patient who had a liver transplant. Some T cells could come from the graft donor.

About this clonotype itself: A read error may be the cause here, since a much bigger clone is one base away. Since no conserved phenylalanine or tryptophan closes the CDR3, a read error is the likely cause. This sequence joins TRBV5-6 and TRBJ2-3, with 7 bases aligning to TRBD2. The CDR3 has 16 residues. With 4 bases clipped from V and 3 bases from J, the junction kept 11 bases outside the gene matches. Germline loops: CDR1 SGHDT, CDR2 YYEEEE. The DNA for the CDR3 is TGTGCCAGCAGCCCCTGGGACGGACTAGGAACAGATACGCAGTATTCT. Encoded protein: CASSPWDGLGTDTQYS.

In DNA, the CDR3 is TGCAGTGCTAGAGATAGTCGAGGCTCGGGTGAGCAGTTCTTC. Translated, it gives CSARDSRGSGEQFF. This chain joins TRBV20-1 and TRBJ2-1; D remains unclear. This CDR3 is 14 amino acids long. V was clipped by 0 bases and J by 9 bases, with 15 bases between them. Germline lookup yields CDR1 DFQATT and CDR2 SNEGSKA (reference sequence).

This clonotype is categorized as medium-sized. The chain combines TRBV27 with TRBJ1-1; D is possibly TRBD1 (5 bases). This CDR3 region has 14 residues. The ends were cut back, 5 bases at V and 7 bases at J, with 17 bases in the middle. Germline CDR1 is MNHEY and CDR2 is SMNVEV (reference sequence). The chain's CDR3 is CASSPGGGLGEAFF. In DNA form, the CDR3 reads TGTGCCAGCAGTCCCGGGGGAGGGTTAGGTGAAGCTTTCTTT.

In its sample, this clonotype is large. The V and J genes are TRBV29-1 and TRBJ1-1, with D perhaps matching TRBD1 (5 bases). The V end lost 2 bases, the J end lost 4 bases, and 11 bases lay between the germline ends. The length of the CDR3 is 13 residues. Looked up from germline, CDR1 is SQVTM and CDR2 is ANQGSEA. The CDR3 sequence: CSVEWGIGTEAFF. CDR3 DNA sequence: TGCAGCGTTGAATGGGGGATAGGCACTGAAGCTTTCTTT.

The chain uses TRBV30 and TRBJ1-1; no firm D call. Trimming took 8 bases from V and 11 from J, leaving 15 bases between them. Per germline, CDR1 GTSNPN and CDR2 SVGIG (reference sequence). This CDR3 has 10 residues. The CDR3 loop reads CALGRVGAFF. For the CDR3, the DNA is TGTGCCCTGGGGAGGGTCGGCGCTTTCTTT.

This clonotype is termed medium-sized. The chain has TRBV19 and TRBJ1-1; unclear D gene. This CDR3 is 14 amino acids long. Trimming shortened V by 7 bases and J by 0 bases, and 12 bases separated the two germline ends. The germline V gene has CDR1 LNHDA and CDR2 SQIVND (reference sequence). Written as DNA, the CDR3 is TGTGCCAGTACCCGGACCTTCCTGAACACTGAAGCTTTCTTT. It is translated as CASTRTFLNTEAFF.

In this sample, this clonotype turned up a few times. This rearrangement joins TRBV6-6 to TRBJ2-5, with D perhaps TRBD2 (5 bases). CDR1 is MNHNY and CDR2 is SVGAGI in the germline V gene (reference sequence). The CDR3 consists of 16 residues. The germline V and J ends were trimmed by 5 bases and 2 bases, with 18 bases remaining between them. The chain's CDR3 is CASSLVGGAEQETQYF. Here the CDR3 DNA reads TGTGCCAGCAGTCTCGTAGGAGGCGCCGAGCAAGAGACCCAGTACTTC.

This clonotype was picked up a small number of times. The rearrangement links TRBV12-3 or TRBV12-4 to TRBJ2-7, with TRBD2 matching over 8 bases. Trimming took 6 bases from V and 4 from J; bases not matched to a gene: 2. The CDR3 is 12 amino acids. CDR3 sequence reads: CASSSGGYEQYF. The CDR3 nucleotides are TGTGCCAGCAGCTCGGGGGGGTACGAGCAGTACTTC.

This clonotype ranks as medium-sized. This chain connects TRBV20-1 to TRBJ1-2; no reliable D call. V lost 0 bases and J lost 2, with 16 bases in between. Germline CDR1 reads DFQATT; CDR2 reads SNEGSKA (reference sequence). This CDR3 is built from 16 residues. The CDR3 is CSARDQSPGRNYGYTF. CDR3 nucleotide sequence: TGCAGTGCTAGAGATCAATCCCCTGGGCGCAACTATGGCTACACCTTC.

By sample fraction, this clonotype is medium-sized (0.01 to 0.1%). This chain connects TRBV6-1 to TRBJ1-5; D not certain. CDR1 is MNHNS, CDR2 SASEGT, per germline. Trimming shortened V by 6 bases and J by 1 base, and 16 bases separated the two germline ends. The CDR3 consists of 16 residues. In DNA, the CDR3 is TGTGCCAGCAGGCGGGCTCGAGGGCACAGCAATCAGCCCCAGCATTTT. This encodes CASRRARGHSNQPQHF.

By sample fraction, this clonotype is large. CDR3: CASSAVLGQGTWELFF. The CDR3 bases are TGTGCCAGCAGCGCCGTACTGGGGCAGGGAACCTGGGAGCTGTTTTTT. This chain joins TRBV27 and TRBJ2-2, with a weak D call TRBD1 (5 bases). The CDR3 consists of 16 residues. Looked up from germline, CDR1 is MNHEY and CDR2 is SMNVEV (reference sequence). V was shortened by 6 bases and J by 9 bases, with 23 bases between the two germline ends.

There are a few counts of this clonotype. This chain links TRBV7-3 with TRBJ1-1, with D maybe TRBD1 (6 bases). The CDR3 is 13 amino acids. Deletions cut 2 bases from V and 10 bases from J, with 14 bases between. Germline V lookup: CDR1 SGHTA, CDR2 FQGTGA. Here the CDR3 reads CASSLGGGTGAFF. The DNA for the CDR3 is TGTGCCAGCAGCTTAGGGGGCGGGACGGGAGCTTTCTTT.

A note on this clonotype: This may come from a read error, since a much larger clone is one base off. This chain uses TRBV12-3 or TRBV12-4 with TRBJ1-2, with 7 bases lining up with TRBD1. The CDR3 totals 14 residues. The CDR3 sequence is CTSSPPNRGKGYTF. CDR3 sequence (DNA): TGTACCAGCAGTCCGCCTAACAGGGGAAAGGGCTACACCTTC.

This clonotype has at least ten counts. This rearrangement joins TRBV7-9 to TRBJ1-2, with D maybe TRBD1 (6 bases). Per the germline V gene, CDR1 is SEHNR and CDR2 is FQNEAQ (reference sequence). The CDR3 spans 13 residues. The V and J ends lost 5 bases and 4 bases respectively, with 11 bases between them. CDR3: CASSHQGTYGYTF. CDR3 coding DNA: TGTGCCAGCAGCCACCAGGGGACCTATGGCTACACCTTC. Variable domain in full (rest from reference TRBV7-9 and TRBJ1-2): DTGVSQNPRHKITKRGQNVTFRCDPISEHNRLYWYRQTLGQGPEFLTYFQNEAQLEKSRLLSDRFSAERPKGSFSTLEIQRTEQGDSAMYLCASSHQGTYGYTFGSGTRLTVV.

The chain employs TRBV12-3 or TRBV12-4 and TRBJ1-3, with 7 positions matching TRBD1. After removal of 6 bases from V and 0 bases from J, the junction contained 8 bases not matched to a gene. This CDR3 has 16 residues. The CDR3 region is CASRGGRDRSGNTIYF. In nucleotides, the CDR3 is TGTGCCAGCAGAGGGGGCCGGGACCGCTCTGGAAACACCATATATTTT.

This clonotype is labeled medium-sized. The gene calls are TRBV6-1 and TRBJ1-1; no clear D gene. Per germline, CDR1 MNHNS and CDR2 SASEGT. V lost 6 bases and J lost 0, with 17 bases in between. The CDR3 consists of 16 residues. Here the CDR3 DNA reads TGTGCCAGCAGCATAGGGTTGAACCTTTTGAACACTGAAGCTTTCTTT. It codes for CASSIGLNLLNTEAFF.

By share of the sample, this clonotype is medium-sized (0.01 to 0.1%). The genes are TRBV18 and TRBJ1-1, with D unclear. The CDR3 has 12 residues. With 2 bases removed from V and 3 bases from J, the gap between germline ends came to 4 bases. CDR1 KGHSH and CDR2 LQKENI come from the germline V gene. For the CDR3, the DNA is TGTGCCAGCTCACCATCTTACACTGAAGCTTTCTTT. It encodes CASSPSYTEAFF.